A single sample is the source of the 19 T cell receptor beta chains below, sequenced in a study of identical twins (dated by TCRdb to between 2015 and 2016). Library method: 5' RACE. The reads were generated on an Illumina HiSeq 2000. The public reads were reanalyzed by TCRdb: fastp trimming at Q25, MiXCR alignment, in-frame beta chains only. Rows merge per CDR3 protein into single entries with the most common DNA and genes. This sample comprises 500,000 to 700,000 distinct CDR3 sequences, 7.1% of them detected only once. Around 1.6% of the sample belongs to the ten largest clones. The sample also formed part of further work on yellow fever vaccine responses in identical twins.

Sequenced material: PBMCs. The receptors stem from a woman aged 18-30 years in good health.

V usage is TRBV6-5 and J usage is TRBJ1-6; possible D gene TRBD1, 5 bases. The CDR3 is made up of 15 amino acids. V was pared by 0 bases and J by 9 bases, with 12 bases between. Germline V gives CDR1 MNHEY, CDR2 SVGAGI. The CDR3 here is CASSYSQGPTSPLHF. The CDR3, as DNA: TGTGCCAGCAGTTACTCCCAGGGCCCCACTTCACCCCTCCACTTT.

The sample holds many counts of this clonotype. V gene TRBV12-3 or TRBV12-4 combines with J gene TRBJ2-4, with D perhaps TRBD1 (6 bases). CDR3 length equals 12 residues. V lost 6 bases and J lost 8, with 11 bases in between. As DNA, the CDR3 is TGTGCCAGCAGCCTACAGGGAGACATTCAGTACTTC. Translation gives CASSLQGDIQYF.

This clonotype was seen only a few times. The chain's CDR3 is CSVGRGHLSYNEQFF. DNA for the CDR3: TGCAGCGTTGGGAGGGGACACCTTTCCTACAATGAGCAGTTCTTC. This chain uses TRBV29-1 with TRBJ2-1; D is tentatively TRBD1 or TRBD2 (6 bases each). Germline V gene data show CDR1 as SQVTM and CDR2 as ANQGSEA. The V end lost 4 bases, the J end lost 1 base, and 14 bases lay between the germline ends. CDR3 size: 15 residues.

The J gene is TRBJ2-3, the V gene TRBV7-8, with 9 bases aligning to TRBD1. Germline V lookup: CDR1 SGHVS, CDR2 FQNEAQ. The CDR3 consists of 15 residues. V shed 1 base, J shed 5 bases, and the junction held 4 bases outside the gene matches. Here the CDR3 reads CASSLVGTGLDTQYF. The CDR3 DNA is TGTGCCAGCAGCTTAGTGGGGACAGGGCTAGATACGCAGTATTTT.

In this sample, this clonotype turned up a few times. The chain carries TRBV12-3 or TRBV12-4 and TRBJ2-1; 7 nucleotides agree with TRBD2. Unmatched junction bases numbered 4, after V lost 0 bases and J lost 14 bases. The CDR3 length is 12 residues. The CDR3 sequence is CASSLAGGWEFF. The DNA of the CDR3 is TGTGCCAGCAGTTTAGCGGGAGGGTGGGAGTTCTTC.

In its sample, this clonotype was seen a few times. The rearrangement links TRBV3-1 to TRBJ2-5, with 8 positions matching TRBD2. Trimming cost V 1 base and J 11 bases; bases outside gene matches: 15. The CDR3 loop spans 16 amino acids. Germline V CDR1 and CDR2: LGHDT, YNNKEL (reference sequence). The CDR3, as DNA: TGTGCCAGCAGCCAAGCCCCGAGGGCGGGAGGTCCTCGTCAGTACTTC. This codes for CASSQAPRAGGPRQYF.

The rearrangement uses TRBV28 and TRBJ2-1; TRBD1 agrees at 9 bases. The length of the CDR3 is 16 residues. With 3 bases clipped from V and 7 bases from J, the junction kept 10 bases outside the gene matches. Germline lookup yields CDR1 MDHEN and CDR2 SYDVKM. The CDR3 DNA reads TGTGCCAGCAGTTTTTTAGGACAGGGGATTGAGAATGAGCAGTTCTTC. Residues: CASSFLGQGIENEQFF.

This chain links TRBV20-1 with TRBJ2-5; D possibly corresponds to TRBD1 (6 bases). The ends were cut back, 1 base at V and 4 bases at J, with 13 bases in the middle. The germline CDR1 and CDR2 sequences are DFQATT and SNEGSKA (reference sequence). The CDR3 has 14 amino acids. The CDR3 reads CSARGATGLETQYF. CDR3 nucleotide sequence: TGCAGTGCTAGAGGGGCCACAGGGTTAGAGACCCAGTACTTC.

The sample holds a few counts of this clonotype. In nucleotides, the CDR3 is TGTGCTAGTGGGCCTAGATATAAAGACGGGACTAGCGTTGTCAATGAGCAGTTCTTC. Its translation: CASGPRYKDGTSVVNEQFF. The chain combines TRBV12-5 with TRBJ2-1; 10 nucleotides agree with TRBD2. The CDR3 loop spans 19 amino acids. V was clipped by 6 bases and J by 6 bases; unmatched bases: 20. Germline V lookup: CDR1 LGHNT, CDR2 FRNRAP.

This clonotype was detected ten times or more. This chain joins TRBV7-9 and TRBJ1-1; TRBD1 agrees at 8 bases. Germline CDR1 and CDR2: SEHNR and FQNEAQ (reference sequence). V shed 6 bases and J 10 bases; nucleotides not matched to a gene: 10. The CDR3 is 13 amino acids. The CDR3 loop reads CASRGTGRLGAFF. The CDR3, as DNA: TGTGCCAGCAGAGGGACAGGACGCCTTGGAGCTTTCTTT.

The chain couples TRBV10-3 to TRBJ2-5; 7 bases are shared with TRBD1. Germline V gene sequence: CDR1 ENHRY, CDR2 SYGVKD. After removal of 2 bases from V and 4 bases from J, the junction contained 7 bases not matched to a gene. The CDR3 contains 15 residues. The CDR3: CAISEDRAGGETQYF. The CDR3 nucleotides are TGTGCCATCAGTGAGGACAGGGCAGGGGGAGAGACCCAGTACTTC.

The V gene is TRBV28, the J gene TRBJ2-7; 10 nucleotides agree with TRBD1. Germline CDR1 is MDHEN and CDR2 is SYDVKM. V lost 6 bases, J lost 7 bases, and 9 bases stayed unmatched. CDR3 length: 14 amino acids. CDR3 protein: CASRRQGAAVEQYV. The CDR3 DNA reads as TGTGCCAGCAGGAGACAGGGGGCGGCAGTTGAGCAGTACGTC.

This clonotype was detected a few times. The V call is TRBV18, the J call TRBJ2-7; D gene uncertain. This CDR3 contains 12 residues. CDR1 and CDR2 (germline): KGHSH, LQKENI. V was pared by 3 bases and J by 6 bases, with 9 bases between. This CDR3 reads CASSPAGPEQYF. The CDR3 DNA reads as TGTGCCAGCTCACCTGCAGGCCCCGAGCAGTACTTC.

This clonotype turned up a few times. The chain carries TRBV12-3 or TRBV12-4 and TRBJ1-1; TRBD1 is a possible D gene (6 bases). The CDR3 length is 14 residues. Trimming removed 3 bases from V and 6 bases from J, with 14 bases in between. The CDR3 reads CASSLQGLDAEAFF. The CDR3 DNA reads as TGTGCCAGCAGTTTGCAGGGGCTAGACGCTGAAGCTTTCTTT.

CDR3 coding DNA: TGTGCCAGCAGTGACCCGGGACAGGGCGGTTCACAGTACGTC. It codes for CASSDPGQGGSQYV. J is TRBJ2-7 and V is TRBV28; 9 nucleotides align to TRBD1. V lost 5 bases and J lost 10; bases outside the gene matches: 12. This CDR3 is built from 14 residues. Germline V CDR1 and CDR2: MDHEN, SYDVKM.

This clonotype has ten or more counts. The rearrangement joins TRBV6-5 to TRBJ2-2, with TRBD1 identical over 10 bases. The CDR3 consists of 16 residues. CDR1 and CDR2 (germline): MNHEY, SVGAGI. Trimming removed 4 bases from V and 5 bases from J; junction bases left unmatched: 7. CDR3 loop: CASSFRQGAGTGELFF. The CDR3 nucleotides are TGTGCCAGCAGTTTCAGACAGGGGGCCGGGACCGGGGAGCTGTTTTTT.

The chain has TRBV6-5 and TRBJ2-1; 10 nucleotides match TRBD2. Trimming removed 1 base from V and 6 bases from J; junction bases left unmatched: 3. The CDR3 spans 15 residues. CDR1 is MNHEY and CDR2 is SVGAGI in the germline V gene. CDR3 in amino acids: CASSYLAGGGNEQFF. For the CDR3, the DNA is TGTGCCAGCAGTTACTTAGCGGGGGGTGGCAATGAGCAGTTCTTC.

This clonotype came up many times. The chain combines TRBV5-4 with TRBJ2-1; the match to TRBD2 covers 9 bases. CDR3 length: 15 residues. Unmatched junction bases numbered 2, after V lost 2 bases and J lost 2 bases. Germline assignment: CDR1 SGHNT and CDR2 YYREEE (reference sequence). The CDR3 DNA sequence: TGTGCCAGCAGCTTTAGCGGGGGTCCCTACAATGAGCAGTTCTTC. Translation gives CASSFSGGPYNEQFF.

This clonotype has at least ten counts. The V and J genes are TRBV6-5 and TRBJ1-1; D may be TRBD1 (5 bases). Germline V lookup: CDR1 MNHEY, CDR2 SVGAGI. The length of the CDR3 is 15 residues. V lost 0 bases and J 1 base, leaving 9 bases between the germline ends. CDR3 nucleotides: TGTGCCAGCAGTTACTCACGGGGCTCGAACACTGAAGCTTTCTTT. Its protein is CASSYSRGSNTEAFF.